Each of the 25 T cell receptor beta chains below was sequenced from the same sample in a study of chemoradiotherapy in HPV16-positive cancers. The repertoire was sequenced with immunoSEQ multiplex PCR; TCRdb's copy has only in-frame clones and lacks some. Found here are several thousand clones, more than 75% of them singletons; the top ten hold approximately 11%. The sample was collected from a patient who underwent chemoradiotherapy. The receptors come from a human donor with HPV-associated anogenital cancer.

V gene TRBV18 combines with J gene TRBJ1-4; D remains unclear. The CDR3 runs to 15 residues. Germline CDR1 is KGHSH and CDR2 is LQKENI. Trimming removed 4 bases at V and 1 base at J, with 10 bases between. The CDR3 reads CASSLSGETNEKLFF. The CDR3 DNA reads TGTGCCAGCTCACTCTCCGGGGAAACTAATGAAAAACTGTTTTTT.

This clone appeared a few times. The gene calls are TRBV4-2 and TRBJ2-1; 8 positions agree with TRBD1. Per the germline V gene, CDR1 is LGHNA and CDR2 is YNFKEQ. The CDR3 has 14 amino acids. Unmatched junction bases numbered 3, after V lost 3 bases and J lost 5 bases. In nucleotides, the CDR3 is TGTGCCAGCAGCCATTCGGACAGGGACAATGAGCAGTTCTTC. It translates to CASSHSDRDNEQFF.

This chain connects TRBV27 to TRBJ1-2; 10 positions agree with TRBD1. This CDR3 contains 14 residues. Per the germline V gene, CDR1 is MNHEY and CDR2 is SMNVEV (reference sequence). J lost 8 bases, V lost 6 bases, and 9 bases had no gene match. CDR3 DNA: TGTGCCAGCAGGGAAGGACAGGGGGTATCAGGCTACACCTTC. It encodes CASREGQGVSGYTF.

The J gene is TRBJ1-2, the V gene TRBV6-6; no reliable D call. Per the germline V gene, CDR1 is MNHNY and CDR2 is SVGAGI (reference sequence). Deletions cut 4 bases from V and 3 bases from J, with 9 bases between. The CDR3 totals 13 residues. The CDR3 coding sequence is TGTGCCAGCAGTTTCGGGCAGGACTATGGCTACACCTTC. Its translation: CASSFGQDYGYTF.

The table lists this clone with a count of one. CDR3 sequence: CASSPPASEHQETQYF. Written as DNA, the CDR3 is TGTGCCAGCTCACCACCGGCGTCAGAACACCAAGAGACCCAGTACTTC. This rearrangement joins TRBV18 to TRBJ2-5, with no clear D. Germline V lookup: CDR1 KGHSH, CDR2 LQKENI. Trimming shortened V by 0 bases and J by 0 bases, and 11 bases separated the two germline ends. This CDR3 comprises 16 residues.

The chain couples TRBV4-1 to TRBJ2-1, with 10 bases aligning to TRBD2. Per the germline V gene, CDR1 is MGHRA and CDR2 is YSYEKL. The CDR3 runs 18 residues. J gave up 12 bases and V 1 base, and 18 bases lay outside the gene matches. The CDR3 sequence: CASSQALLSNSGGLRQFF. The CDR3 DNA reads TGCGCCAGCAGCCAAGCCCTTCTTTCGAATAGCGGGGGGCTGCGGCAGTTCTTC.

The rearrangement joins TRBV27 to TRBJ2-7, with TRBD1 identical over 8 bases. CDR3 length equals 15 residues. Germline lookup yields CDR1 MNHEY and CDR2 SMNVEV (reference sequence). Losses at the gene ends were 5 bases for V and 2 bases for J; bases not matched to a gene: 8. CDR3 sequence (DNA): TGTGCCAGCAGTCCCCTGGGACAGGCCCCCTACGAGCAGTACTTC. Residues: CASSPLGQAPYEQYF.

CDR3 nucleotides: TGTGCCAGCAGCGTGGGGGTTGGCACTGAAGCTTTCTTT. It encodes CASSVGVGTEAFF. V is TRBV9 and J is TRBJ1-1; perhaps TRBD1 as D (5 bases). CDR1 and CDR2 (germline): SGDLS, YYNGEE. V was shortened by 2 bases and J by 4 bases, with 9 bases between the two germline ends. The CDR3 is 13 residues long.

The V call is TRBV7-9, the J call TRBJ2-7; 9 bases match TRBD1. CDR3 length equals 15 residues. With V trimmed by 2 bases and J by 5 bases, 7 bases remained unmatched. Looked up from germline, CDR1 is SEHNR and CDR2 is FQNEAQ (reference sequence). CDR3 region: CASSLRQGGVHEQYF. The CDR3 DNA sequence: TGTGCCAGCAGCTTACGACAGGGGGGAGTTCACGAGCAGTACTTC.

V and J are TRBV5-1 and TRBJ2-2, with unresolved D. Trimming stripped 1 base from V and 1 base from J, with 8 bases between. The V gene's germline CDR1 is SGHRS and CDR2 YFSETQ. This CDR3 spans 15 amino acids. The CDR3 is CASSLFPGNTGELFF. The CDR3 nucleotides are TGCGCCAGCAGCTTGTTTCCGGGGAACACCGGGGAGCTGTTTTTT.

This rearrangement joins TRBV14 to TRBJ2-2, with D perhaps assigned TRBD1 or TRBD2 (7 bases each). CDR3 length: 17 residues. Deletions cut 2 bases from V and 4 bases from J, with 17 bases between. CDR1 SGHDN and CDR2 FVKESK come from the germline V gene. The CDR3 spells CASSQRAGDSSTGELFF. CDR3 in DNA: TGTGCCAGCAGCCAAAGGGCGGGGGACAGCTCCACCGGGGAGCTGTTTTTT.

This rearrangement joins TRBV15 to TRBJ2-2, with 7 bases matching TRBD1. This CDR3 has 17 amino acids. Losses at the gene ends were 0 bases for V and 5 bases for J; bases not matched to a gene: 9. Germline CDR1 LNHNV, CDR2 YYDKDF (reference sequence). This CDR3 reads CATSRDDVGGRTGELFF. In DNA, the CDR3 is TGTGCCACCAGCAGAGATGATGTAGGGGGCCGGACCGGGGAGCTGTTTTTT.

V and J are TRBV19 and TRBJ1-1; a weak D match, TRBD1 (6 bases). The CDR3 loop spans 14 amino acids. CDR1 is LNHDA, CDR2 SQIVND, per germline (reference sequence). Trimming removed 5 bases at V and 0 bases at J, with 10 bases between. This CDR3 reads CASSVQGMNTEAFF. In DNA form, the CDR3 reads TGTGCCAGTAGTGTCCAGGGGATGAACACTGAAGCTTTCTTT.

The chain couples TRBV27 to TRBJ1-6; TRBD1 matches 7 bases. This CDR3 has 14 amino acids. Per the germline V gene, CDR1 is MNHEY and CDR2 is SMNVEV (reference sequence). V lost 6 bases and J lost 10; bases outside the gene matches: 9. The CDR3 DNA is TGTGCCAGCAGATGGACAGGTGGAGTCTCACCCCTCCACTTT. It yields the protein CASRWTGGVSPLHF.

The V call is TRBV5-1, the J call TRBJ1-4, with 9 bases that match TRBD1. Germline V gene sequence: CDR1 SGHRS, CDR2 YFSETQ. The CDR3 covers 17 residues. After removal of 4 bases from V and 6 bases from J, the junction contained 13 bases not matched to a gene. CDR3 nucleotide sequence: TGCGCCAGCAGCCCCGTCCCGGGACAGGGTCGGGATGAAAAACTGTTTTTT. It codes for CASSPVPGQGRDEKLFF.

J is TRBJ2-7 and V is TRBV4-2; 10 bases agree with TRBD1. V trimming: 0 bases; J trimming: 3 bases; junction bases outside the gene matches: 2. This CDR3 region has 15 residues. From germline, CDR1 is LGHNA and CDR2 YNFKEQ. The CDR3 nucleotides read TGTGCCAGCAGCCAAGAAAGGACAGGGGGCTACGAGCAGTACTTC. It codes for CASSQERTGGYEQYF.

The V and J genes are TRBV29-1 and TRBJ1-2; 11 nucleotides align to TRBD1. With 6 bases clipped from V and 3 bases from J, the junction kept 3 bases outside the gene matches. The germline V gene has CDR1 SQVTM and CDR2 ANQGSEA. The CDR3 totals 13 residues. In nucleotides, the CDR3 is TGCAGCGTGGGGGACAGGGGGGACTATGGCTACACCTTC. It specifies CSVGDRGDYGYTF.

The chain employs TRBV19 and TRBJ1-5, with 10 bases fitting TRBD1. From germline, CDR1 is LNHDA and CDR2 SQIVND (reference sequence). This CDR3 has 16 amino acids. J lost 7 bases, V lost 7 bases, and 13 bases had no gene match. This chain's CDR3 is CASTPRDRGFGQPQHF. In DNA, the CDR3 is TGTGCCAGTACCCCACGGGACAGGGGTTTCGGCCAGCCCCAGCATTTT.

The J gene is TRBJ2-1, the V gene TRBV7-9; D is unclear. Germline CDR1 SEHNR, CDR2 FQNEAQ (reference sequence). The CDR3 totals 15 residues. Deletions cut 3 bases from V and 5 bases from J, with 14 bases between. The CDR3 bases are TGTGCCAGCAGCTTTCCTCTTACACTTCACAATGAGCAGTTCTTC. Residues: CASSFPLTLHNEQFF.

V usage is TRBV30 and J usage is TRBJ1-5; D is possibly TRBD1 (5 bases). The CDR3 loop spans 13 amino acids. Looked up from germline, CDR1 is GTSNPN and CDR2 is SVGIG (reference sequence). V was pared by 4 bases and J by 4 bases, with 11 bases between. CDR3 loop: CAWNTRGNQPQHF. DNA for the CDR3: TGTGCCTGGAACACTCGGGGGAATCAGCCCCAGCATTTT.

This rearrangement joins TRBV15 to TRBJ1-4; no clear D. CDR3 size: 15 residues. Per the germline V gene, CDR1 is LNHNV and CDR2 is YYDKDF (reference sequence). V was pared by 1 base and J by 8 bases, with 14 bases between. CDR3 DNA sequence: TGTGCCACCAGCAGAGGAGGGAATGGCGGGGAAAAACTGTTTTTT. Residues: CATSRGGNGGEKLFF.

The CDR3 reads CASSLSGGEQETQYF. In nucleotides, the CDR3 is TGTGCCAGCAGTCTTAGCGGGGGGGAGCAAGAGACCCAGTACTTC. The chain recombines TRBV2 with TRBJ2-5; 11 bases are a match to TRBD2. The CDR3 extends over 15 amino acids. Germline V gene sequence: CDR1 SNHLY, CDR2 FYNNEI. With V trimmed by 5 bases and J by 2 bases, 4 bases remained unmatched.

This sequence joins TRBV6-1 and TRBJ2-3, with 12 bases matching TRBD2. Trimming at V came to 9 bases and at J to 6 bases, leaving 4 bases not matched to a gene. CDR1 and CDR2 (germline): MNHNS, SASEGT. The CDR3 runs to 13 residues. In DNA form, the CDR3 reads TGTGCCAGGTCTCTAGCGGGGGGGGATACGCAGTATTTT. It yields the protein CARSLAGGDTQYF.

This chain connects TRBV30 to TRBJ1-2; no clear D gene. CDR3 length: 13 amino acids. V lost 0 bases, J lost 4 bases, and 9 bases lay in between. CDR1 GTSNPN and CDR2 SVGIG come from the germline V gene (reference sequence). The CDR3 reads CAWSVGSFYGYTF. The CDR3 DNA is TGTGCCTGGAGTGTAGGCAGTTTCTATGGCTACACCTTC.

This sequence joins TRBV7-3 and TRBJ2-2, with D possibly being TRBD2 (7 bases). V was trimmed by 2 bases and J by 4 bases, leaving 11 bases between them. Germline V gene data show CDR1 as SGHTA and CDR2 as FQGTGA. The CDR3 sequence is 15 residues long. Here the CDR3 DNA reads TGTGCCAGCAGCTTACAAGGGGGGGGCACCGGGGAGCTGTTTTTT. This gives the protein CASSLQGGGTGELFF.